This T cell receptor beta chain stems from a study of graft-versus-host responses after intestinal transplantation. As to this clone: Other DNA sequences of this sample code for an identical CDR3.

Clones were sequenced by immunoSEQ multiplex PCR, and TCRdb holds only the in-frame ones, with some missing. Here the sample spans just over 20,000 clones, 85% to 95% being singletons. This clonotype originated in a human patient who received an intestinal transplant, so some T cells may come from the graft donor. Sample: PBMCs, taken about 250 days after intestinal transplant.

The CDR3: CATSRPSTGRSYEQYF. Written as DNA, the CDR3 is TGTGCCACCAGCAGGCCATCGACAGGGAGATCCTACGAGCAGTACTTC. This chain connects TRBV15 to TRBJ2-7, with TRBD1 identical over 7 bases. This CDR3 has 16 amino acids. Germline CDR1 and CDR2: LNHNV and YYDKDF (reference sequence). The V gene end was trimmed by 3 bases and the J gene end by 1 base; junction bases not matched to a gene: 9.